These 22 T cell receptor beta chains were all obtained from the same sample, sequenced in a study of blood T cell repertoires in COVID-19. The repertoire was sequenced with immunoSEQ multiplex PCR; TCRdb's copy has only in-frame clones and lacks some. Of about 110,000 clones in the sample, less than 85% were seen once. The sequenced material came from peripheral blood. The receptor source for this set is a woman older than 75 with acute or convalescent COVID-19.

The chain carries TRBV3-1 (or the pseudogene TRBV3-2) and TRBJ1-2, with 8 bases lining up with TRBD1. Germline CDR1 LGHDT, CDR2 YNNKEL (reference sequence). The CDR3 has 18 residues. The V segment lost 0 bases and the J segment 6 bases; nucleotides outside the gene matches: 15. CDR3 residues: CASSQDGAGGEGLNGYTF. The CDR3 DNA reads TGTGCCAGCAGCCAAGATGGGGCAGGGGGCGAGGGATTGAATGGCTACACCTTC.

The chain employs TRBV6-5 and TRBJ1-3; possibly TRBD1 for D (6 bases). The V end lost 3 bases, the J end lost 1 base, and 10 bases lay between the germline ends. This CDR3 contains 15 residues. Germline CDR1 reads MNHEY; CDR2 reads SVGAGI. The CDR3 bases are TGTGCCAGCAGTTATTACAGGGCTTCTGGAAACACCATATATTTT. This gives the protein CASSYYRASGNTIYF.

The chain employs TRBV10-3 and TRBJ1-2, with unresolved D. The V gene's germline CDR1 is ENHRY and CDR2 SYGVKD. V gave up 2 bases and J gave up 4 bases, with 14 bases separating them. The CDR3 is made up of 15 amino acids. The CDR3 bases are TGTGCCATCAGTGAGCGGGATGGGTGGGGCTATGGCTACACCTTC. It yields the protein CAISERDGWGYGYTF.

This chain links TRBV3-1 (or the pseudogene TRBV3-2) with TRBJ1-2; 7 bases match TRBD1. V dropped 0 bases and J dropped 2; count of bases not matched to a gene: 3. The CDR3 is 15 amino acids. Germline loops: CDR1 LGHDT, CDR2 YNNKEL (reference sequence). CDR3 sequence: CASSQDRDSNYGYTF. The DNA for the CDR3 is TGTGCCAGCAGCCAAGACAGGGACAGCAACTATGGCTACACCTTC.

The chain carries TRBV28 and TRBJ1-1; TRBD1 matches at 9 bases. This CDR3 contains 13 residues. With 8 bases clipped from V and 3 bases from J, the junction kept 4 bases outside the gene matches. CDR1 MDHEN and CDR2 SYDVKM come from the germline V gene. The DNA for the CDR3 is TGTGCCAGCCACAGGGGGCTTCACACTGAAGCTTTCTTT. This encodes CASHRGLHTEAFF.

The chain links TRBV11-1 to TRBJ1-4, with 8 bases that match TRBD1. CDR1 SGHAT and CDR2 FQDESV come from the germline V gene (reference sequence). This CDR3 region has 15 residues. J lost 4 bases, V lost 5 bases, and 6 bases had no gene match. In DNA form, the CDR3 reads TGTGCCAGCAGCCCAACAGGGGGAGTTAATGAAAAACTGTTTTTT. It translates to CASSPTGGVNEKLFF.

This chain links TRBV6-2 or TRBV6-3 with TRBJ2-3, with D perhaps TRBD2 (5 bases). The CDR3 length is 13 residues. Trimming left V 3 bases short and J 6 bases short, with 10 bases between. The germline CDR1 and CDR2 sequences are MNHEY and SVGEGT. The CDR3 region is CASSYRGLDTQYF. The CDR3, as DNA: TGTGCCAGCAGTTATCGGGGTTTGGATACGCAGTATTTT.

The chain recombines TRBV27 with TRBJ2-7; 7 bases map to TRBD1. With 5 bases clipped from V and 5 bases from J, the junction kept 9 bases outside the gene matches. This CDR3 is 14 amino acids long. Germline values: CDR1 MNHEY, CDR2 SMNVEV (reference sequence). DNA of the CDR3: TGTGCCAGCAGTCCTGGACAGGAGAGGCACGAGCAGTACTTC. This gives the protein CASSPGQERHEQYF.

This chain uses TRBV12-3 or TRBV12-4 with TRBJ2-1; 8 bases fit TRBD2. V lost 6 bases and J lost 9; bases outside the gene matches: 7. The CDR3 extends over 13 amino acids. CDR3 coding DNA: TGTGCCAGCAGGCCGGGACTAGGGAGTGAGCAGTTCTTC. Its translation: CASRPGLGSEQFF.

The chain joins TRBV12-5 to TRBJ2-5; tentatively, D is TRBD1 (6 bases). Trimming stripped 0 bases from V and 5 bases from J, with 16 bases between. The CDR3 totals 16 residues. Per the germline V gene, CDR1 is LGHNT and CDR2 is FRNRAP. This CDR3 is CASGLVTGGGSETQYF. CDR3 in DNA: TGTGCTAGTGGTTTGGTAACGGGTGGGGGCTCTGAGACCCAGTACTTC.

V and J are TRBV7-3 and TRBJ2-1, with 12 positions matching TRBD1. CDR1 is SGHTA, CDR2 FQGTGA, per germline. CDR3 length: 15 residues. Trimming took 3 bases from V and 12 from J; bases not matched to a gene: 9. In DNA form, the CDR3 reads TGTGCCAGCAGCTTGGGACAGGGGGCAGGGGAAGCGCAGTTCTTC. Amino acid sequence: CASSLGQGAGEAQFF.

The V and J genes are TRBV6-5 and TRBJ2-4; tentative D call: TRBD2 (6 bases). From germline, CDR1 is MNHEY and CDR2 SVGAGI. V shed 2 bases and J shed 6 bases, with 14 bases lying between them. The CDR3 runs to 15 residues. The CDR3 coding sequence is TGTGCCAGCAGTTACACTCCCGGGACTGGAAACATTCAGTACTTC. Translation: CASSYTPGTGNIQYF.

V and J are TRBV7-8 and TRBJ2-7; a possible D gene is TRBD2 (7 bases). The V gene's germline CDR1 is SGHVS and CDR2 FQNEAQ. V was pared by 0 bases and J by 6 bases, with 15 bases between. This CDR3 comprises 15 residues. CDR3 protein: CASSLALPGGGEQYF. CDR3 DNA: TGTGCCAGCAGCTTAGCCTTGCCGGGGGGCGGCGAGCAGTACTTC.

This clone was recorded a few times. The V call is TRBV6-1, the J call TRBJ1-2, with D perhaps TRBD1 (5 bases). Per the germline V gene, CDR1 is MNHNS and CDR2 is SASEGT. Trimming removed 2 bases from V and 4 bases from J, with 11 bases in between. The CDR3 sequence is 14 residues long. CDR3 in DNA: TGTGCCAGCAGTGAACGGAGGGGACTCTATGGCTACACCTTC. Its protein product is CASSERRGLYGYTF.

In this sample, this clone turned up once. The chain has TRBV9 and TRBJ1-1, with 9 bases matching TRBD1. Per germline, CDR1 SGDLS and CDR2 YYNGEE. The V segment lost 3 bases and the J segment 5 bases; nucleotides outside the gene matches: 5. This CDR3 is 14 amino acids long. The CDR3 reads CASSGQGEGTEAFF. For the CDR3, the DNA is TGTGCCAGCAGCGGACAGGGGGAAGGAACTGAAGCTTTCTTT.

In DNA form, the CDR3 reads TGCGCCAGCAGCCGACTAGCGGGAGGCAGCGGCACAGATACGCAGTATTTT. Translation gives CASSRLAGGSGTDTQYF. V and J are TRBV4-1 and TRBJ2-3; 13 bases are shared with TRBD2. Losses at the gene ends were 4 bases for V and 1 base for J; bases not matched to a gene: 5. Germline loops: CDR1 MGHRA, CDR2 YSYEKL. This CDR3 contains 17 residues.

This chain uses TRBV5-1 with TRBJ1-6; the D gene is possibly TRBD1 (6 bases). Germline V gene data show CDR1 as SGHRS and CDR2 as YFSETQ. The V end lost 3 bases, the J end lost 7 bases, and 14 bases lay between the germline ends. The CDR3 is 15 residues long. The CDR3 loop reads CASSSQTGRNSPLHF. The CDR3 nucleotides read TGCGCCAGCAGCTCCCAGACAGGTCGGAATTCACCCCTCCACTTT.

V usage is TRBV3-1 (or the pseudogene TRBV3-2) and J usage is TRBJ1-4; D is perhaps TRBD1 (5 bases). Germline V gene lookup returns CDR1 LGHDT and CDR2 YNNKEL (reference sequence). Trimming removed 6 bases at V and 3 bases at J, with 14 bases between. This CDR3 has 15 amino acids. Here the CDR3 reads CASRPSGGANEKLFF. The CDR3 bases are TGTGCCAGCAGACCCTCGGGGGGGGCTAATGAAAAACTGTTTTTT.

This clone has just a few counts. This chain links TRBV2 with TRBJ2-3, with D tentatively TRBD2 (6 bases). This CDR3 has 14 amino acids. CDR1 and CDR2 from the germline V gene are SNHLY and FYNNEI. Between the trimmed V and J ends, which lost 3 bases and 3 bases, there was a span of 10 bases. CDR3 sequence (DNA): TGTGCCAGCAGTGAGGGGGGTAGGACAGATACGCAGTATTTT. Translation gives CASSEGGRTDTQYF. Full variable domain (rest looked up from reference TRBV2 and TRBJ2-3): EPEVTQTPSHQVTQMGQEVILRCVPISNHLYFYWYRQILGQKVEFLVSFYNNEISEKSEIFDDQFSVERPDGSNFTLKIRSTKLEDSAMYFCASSEGGRTDTQYFGPGTRLTVL.

The J gene is TRBJ1-4, the V gene TRBV28, with 7 bases lining up with TRBD1. With 4 bases clipped from V and 8 bases from J, the junction kept 7 bases outside the gene matches. The CDR3 consists of 14 residues. Per the germline V gene, CDR1 is MDHEN and CDR2 is SYDVKM. CDR3: CASSSTGVGEKLFF. The CDR3 DNA follows: TGTGCCAGCAGTTCAACAGGGGTTGGGGAAAAACTGTTTTTT.

The chain combines TRBV29-1 with TRBJ2-1; 11 bases line up with TRBD2. The germline gives CDR1 SQVTM, CDR2 ANQGSEA. With 4 bases clipped from V and 7 bases from J, the junction kept 9 bases outside the gene matches. The CDR3 has 15 amino acids. The chain's CDR3 is CSVGAVAGGPNEQFF. For the CDR3, the DNA is TGCAGCGTTGGCGCCGTAGCGGGGGGGCCAAATGAGCAGTTCTTC.

The rearrangement uses TRBV7-2 and TRBJ2-1, with a weak D call TRBD2 (5 bases). The CDR3 spans 15 residues. CDR1 and CDR2 from the germline V gene are SGHTA and FQGNSA. V lost 1 base and J 10 bases, leaving 17 bases between the germline ends. CDR3 bases: TGTGCCAGCAGCTTAGTGAGTAGCGAGCAGGAGGAGCAGTTCTTC. This codes for CASSLVSSEQEEQFF.